In this sample, the clone carrying this T cell receptor beta chain turned up once. The target antigen is unknown. This sample was included in a study of OX40 agonist ivuxolimab in advanced cancers. For the study at large: Across the patients, intravenous ivuxolimab was delivered every 2 weeks at 0.01 to 10 mg/kg. Whole-study results and caveats: Among the nonresponders, some also had low normalized T-cell clonal expansion.

The assay was immunoSEQ multiplex PCR, and TCRdb's table has in-frame clones only and misses some. This table holds 70,000 to 75,000 clones, approximately 86% found once. Germline CDR1 reads LGHNA; CDR2 reads YNFKEQ. The length of the CDR3 is 14 residues. Trimming removed 4 bases from V and 1 base from J, with 9 bases in between. This chain links TRBV4-2 with TRBJ2-3; D call uncertain. The sequence was collected from an adult with an advanced solid tumor such as melanoma, head and neck, liver or kidney cancer. The source material was CD4+ or CD8+ T cells sorted from blood, sampled in a trial of the OX40 agonist ivuxolimab. As DNA, the CDR3 is TGTGCCAGCAGCCCCCTCCCCGGCACAGATACGCAGTATTTT. This translates into CASSPLPGTDTQYF.